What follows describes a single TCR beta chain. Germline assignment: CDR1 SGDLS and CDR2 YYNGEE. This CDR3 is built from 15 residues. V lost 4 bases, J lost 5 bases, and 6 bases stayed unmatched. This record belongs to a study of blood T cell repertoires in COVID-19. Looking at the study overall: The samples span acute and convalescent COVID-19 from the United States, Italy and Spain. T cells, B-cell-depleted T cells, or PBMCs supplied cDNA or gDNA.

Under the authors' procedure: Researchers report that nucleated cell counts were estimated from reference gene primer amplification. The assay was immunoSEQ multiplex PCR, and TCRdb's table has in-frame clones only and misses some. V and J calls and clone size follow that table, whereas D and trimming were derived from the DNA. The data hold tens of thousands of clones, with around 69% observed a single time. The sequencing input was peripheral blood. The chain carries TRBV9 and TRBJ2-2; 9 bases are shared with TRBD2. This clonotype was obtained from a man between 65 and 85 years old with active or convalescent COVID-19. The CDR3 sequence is CASSSLAGSTGELFF. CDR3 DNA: TGTGCCAGCAGCTCCCTAGCGGGGTCGACCGGGGAGCTGTTTTTT.